The TCR beta chain under discussion was sequenced for a study of cytomegalovirus exposure and HLA in healthy donors. Amplification used 60 Vbeta primers and 13 Jbeta primers. The table came from immunoSEQ multiplex PCR; TCRdb's copy has only in-frame clones and leaves some out. In the table there are tens of thousands of clones, less than 70% of which are singletons. Germline CDR1 SGHRS, CDR2 YFSETQ. CDR3 length: 14 amino acids. V was cut by 3 bases and J by 10 bases, with 17 bases left in between. Material for sequencing was PBMCs. The chain carries TRBV5-1 and TRBJ1-5, with D maybe TRBD1 (5 bases). The TCR was taken from a man in his fifties in good health and CMV-seropositive. Here the CDR3 DNA reads TGCGCCAGCAGCTACACAGGCGTGGGTGAACCCCAGCATTTT. As protein: CASSYTGVGEPQHF.